Listed here are 17 T cell receptor beta chains from one sample, sequenced in a study of cytomegalovirus exposure and HLA in healthy donors. Use of 60 Vbeta and 13 Jbeta primers characterized the PCR. Sequencing used immunoSEQ multiplex PCR; TCRdb keeps in-frame clones, though not all of them. The sample carries approximately 160,000 clones, around three fifths recorded once. The sample was PBMCs. The source is a woman aged 30 to 39 in good health and CMV-seropositive.

V usage is TRBV6-5 and J usage is TRBJ2-5; a weak D match, TRBD2 (6 bases). This CDR3 is 13 amino acids long. Trimming took off 8 bases at V and 3 bases at J, with 13 bases between the two ends. In germline, CDR1 is MNHEY, CDR2 SVGAGI. CDR3 nucleotide sequence: TGTGCCAGCCGTAACGGGAGAGAAGAGACCCAGTACTTC. It yields the protein CASRNGREETQYF.

The chain recombines TRBV30 with TRBJ2-2; 13 positions match TRBD2. CDR1 and CDR2 (germline): GTSNPN, SVGIG (reference sequence). The V segment lost 3 bases and the J segment 3 bases; nucleotides outside the gene matches: 4. The CDR3 runs 16 residues. The chain's CDR3 is CAWRRTSGSDTGELFF. The CDR3 coding sequence is TGTGCCTGGAGGAGGACTAGCGGGAGCGACACCGGGGAGCTGTTTTTT.

The chain employs TRBV19 and TRBJ1-5; D remains ambiguous. Trimming removed 7 bases at V and 5 bases at J, with 21 bases between. Germline CDR1 LNHDA, CDR2 SQIVND (reference sequence). The CDR3 has 16 amino acids. CDR3: CASNNRVRPYDQPQHF. The CDR3 DNA sequence: TGTGCCAGTAACAACCGGGTCCGGCCATACGATCAGCCCCAGCATTTT.

In its sample, this clone was seen a few times. This chain joins TRBV18 and TRBJ2-5; D may be TRBD2 (5 bases). Germline CDR1 KGHSH, CDR2 LQKENI. Trimming took 2 bases from V and 5 from J, leaving 15 bases between them. The CDR3 is 15 amino acids. The CDR3 reads CASSPNRRAGETQYF. The CDR3 DNA follows: TGTGCCAGCTCACCAAATCGGCGGGCTGGGGAGACCCAGTACTTC.

V usage is TRBV7-9 and J usage is TRBJ1-6; D might be TRBD1 (5 bases). This CDR3 is built from 16 residues. Trimming shortened V by 5 bases and J by 0 bases, and 11 bases separated the two germline ends. Germline V gives CDR1 SEHNR, CDR2 FQNEAQ (reference sequence). The CDR3 coding sequence is TGTGCCAGCAGCCCTGGGGGGAGCTCCTATAATTCACCCCTCCACTTT. It specifies CASSPGGSSYNSPLHF.

The chain recombines TRBV6-5 with TRBJ2-3; no firm D call. This CDR3 region has 11 residues. The ends were cut back, 9 bases at V and 6 bases at J, with 10 bases in the middle. Germline V CDR1 and CDR2: MNHEY, SVGAGI. CDR3 nucleotides: TGTGCCAGTAAGGAGTTTGATACGCAGTATTTT. It is translated as CASKEFDTQYF.

This chain joins TRBV7-2 and TRBJ2-3, with D perhaps matching TRBD2 (5 bases). The CDR3 has 14 residues. Germline CDR1 SGHTA, CDR2 FQGNSA. Trimming removed 4 bases from V and 4 bases from J, with 12 bases in between. The CDR3 loop is CASSSDLAADTQYF. As DNA, the CDR3 is TGTGCCAGCAGCTCCGATCTAGCTGCAGATACGCAGTATTTT.

This clone was seen a handful of times. The V call is TRBV6-1, the J call TRBJ2-7, with 15 bases matching TRBD2. V trimming: 3 bases; J trimming: 8 bases; junction bases outside the gene matches: 5. This CDR3 contains 15 residues. Germline CDR1 MNHNS, CDR2 SASEGT. This chain's CDR3 is CASSDTGLAGGKQYF. The DNA for the CDR3 is TGTGCCAGCAGTGATACGGGACTAGCGGGAGGAAAGCAGTACTTC.

This clone turned up a few times. J is TRBJ1-2 and V is TRBV9, with D unclear. This CDR3 is 16 amino acids long. CDR1 SGDLS and CDR2 YYNGEE come from the germline V gene. V lost 0 bases, J lost 8 bases, and 20 bases lay in between. CDR3 sequence (DNA): TGTGCCAGCAGCGTAGTCCGGTCAACTCCCACGAGGGGCTACACCTTC. Its protein product is CASSVVRSTPTRGYTF.

In its sample, this clone was seen a few times. The chain combines TRBV28 with TRBJ2-7; D perhaps matches TRBD2 (6 bases). Germline V gene lookup returns CDR1 MDHEN and CDR2 SYDVKM. CDR3 length: 15 residues. V was cut by 7 bases and J by 7 bases, with 23 bases left in between. The CDR3 DNA is TGTGCCAGCACCTCCCTCAGGAGGGCAGAGGGGGAGCAGTACTTC. This encodes CASTSLRRAEGEQYF.

The chain links TRBV10-3 to TRBJ1-2, with D tentatively TRBD1 (6 bases). CDR3 length equals 15 residues. Per the germline V gene, CDR1 is ENHRY and CDR2 is SYGVKD. V was cut by 0 bases and J by 7 bases, with 15 bases left in between. The CDR3 protein is CAISESIARGSGYTF. Here the CDR3 DNA reads TGTGCCATCAGTGAGTCGATAGCCAGGGGCTCTGGCTACACCTTC.

V usage is TRBV6-1 and J usage is TRBJ2-1; TRBD2 is a possible D gene (5 bases). With 6 bases removed from V and 4 bases from J, the gap between germline ends came to 19 bases. The CDR3 has 16 amino acids. Looked up from germline, CDR1 is MNHNS and CDR2 is SASEGT. The CDR3 sequence is CASRELTGGYYNEQFF. In DNA form, the CDR3 reads TGTGCCAGCAGAGAACTTACTGGCGGGTATTACAATGAGCAGTTCTTC.

This clone was seen a few times. The chain carries TRBV5-1 and TRBJ1-3; 10 bases are shared with TRBD1. The V and J ends lost 4 bases and 3 bases, in that order; junction bases with no gene match: 7. This CDR3 is 16 amino acids long. From germline, CDR1 is SGHRS and CDR2 YFSETQ. The CDR3 nucleotides are TGCGCCAGCAGCCCAGCCGGGACAGGGGATGGAAACACCATATATTTT. Translation: CASSPAGTGDGNTIYF.

The chain couples TRBV11-2 to TRBJ2-5; TRBD2 agrees at 7 bases. The V segment lost 5 bases and the J segment 6 bases; nucleotides outside the gene matches: 9. The germline V gene has CDR1 SGHAT and CDR2 FQNNGV. There are 14 residues in the CDR3. The CDR3 reads CASSMGLSKKTQYF. CDR3 coding DNA: TGTGCCAGCAGCATGGGACTATCGAAGAAGACCCAGTACTTC. The full variable domain, rest sourced from reference TRBV11-2 and TRBJ2-5, is EAGVAQSPRYKIIEKRQSVAFWCNPISGHATLYWYQQILGQGPKLLIQFQNNGVVDDSQLPKDRFSAERLKGVDSTLKIQPAKLEDSAVYLCASSMGLSKKTQYFGPGTRLLVL.

The chain links TRBV7-6 to TRBJ2-1; TRBD1 matches 7 bases. Germline V gene data show CDR1 as SGHVS and CDR2 as FNYEAQ. This CDR3 is 14 amino acids long. The V segment lost 0 bases and the J segment 15 bases; nucleotides outside the gene matches: 11. The CDR3 sequence is CASSLAYRGQSPFF. The DNA for the CDR3 is TGTGCCAGCAGCTTAGCCTACAGGGGACAATCTCCGTTCTTC.

The chain has TRBV6-5 and TRBJ2-7, with a tentative D call TRBD2 (5 bases). V shed 11 bases and J shed 4 bases, with 18 bases lying between them. This CDR3 is 13 amino acids long. Germline CDR1 is MNHEY and CDR2 is SVGAGI. CDR3 bases: TGTGCCGCGGGCCCGGGGTTGTCGTACGAGCAGTACTTC. Translation gives CAAGPGLSYEQYF.

V is TRBV7-9 and J is TRBJ2-3; no clear D. V lost 5 bases to trimming and J lost 2 bases, with 11 bases between them. CDR3 length: 14 residues. The germline V gene has CDR1 SEHNR and CDR2 FQNEAQ (reference sequence). The CDR3 region is CASSQPPDTDTQYF. Here the CDR3 DNA reads TGTGCCAGCAGCCAACCCCCAGACACAGATACGCAGTATTTT. Full variable domain (outside the CDR3, taken from reference TRBV7-9 and TRBJ2-3): DTGVSQNPRHKITKRGQNVTFRCDPISEHNRLYWYRQTLGQGPEFLTYFQNEAQLEKSRLLSDRFSAERPKGSFSTLEIQRTEQGDSAMYLCASSQPPDTDTQYFGPGTRLTVL.